The entry that follows covers one T cell receptor (beta chain) sequence. The entry originates in a study of blood T cells in healthy people across ages. Trimming removed 7 bases from V and 5 bases from J, with 18 bases in between. Germline CDR1 is DFQATT and CDR2 is SNEGSKA (reference sequence). The CDR3 sequence is 15 residues long. With a J-beta primer mix and a sample-barcoded 5' primer, a second PCR ran 7 to 11 cycles. A single record per CDR3 protein comes from TCRdb applying MiXCR to the 5' RACE reads. The sample has hundreds of thousands of distinct CDR3 sequences, about 24% seen once. Material for sequencing was blood. The sequence was obtained from a man between 65 and 85 years old in good health. This sequence joins TRBV20-1 and TRBJ1-6, with a possible D match to TRBD1 (5 bases). CDR3 in amino acids: CSGREGSTHNSPLHF. DNA of the CDR3: TGCAGTGGTAGGGAGGGGTCCACACATAATTCACCCCTCCACTTT.